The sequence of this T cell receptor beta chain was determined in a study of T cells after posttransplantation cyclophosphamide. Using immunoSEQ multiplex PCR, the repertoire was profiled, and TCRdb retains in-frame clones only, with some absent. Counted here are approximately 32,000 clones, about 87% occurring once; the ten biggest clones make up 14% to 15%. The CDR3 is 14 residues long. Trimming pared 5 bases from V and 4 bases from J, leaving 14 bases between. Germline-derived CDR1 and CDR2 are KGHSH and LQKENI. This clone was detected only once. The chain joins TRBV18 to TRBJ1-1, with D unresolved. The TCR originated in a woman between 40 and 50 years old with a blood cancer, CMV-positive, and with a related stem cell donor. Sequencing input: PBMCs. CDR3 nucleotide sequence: TGTGCCAGCTCAGGATTAGGAGAGGGCACTGAAGCTTTCTTT. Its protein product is CASSGLGEGTEAFF.